This T cell receptor (beta chain) was obtained from a study of Graves' ophthalmopathy and Graves' hyperthyroidism. The study, taken as a whole, reports: Sensitivity reached roughly 90% and specificity about 76% for a 13-signature model separating ophthalmopathy from stable hyperthyroidism. Blood also harbored most expanded thyroid clonotypes above 0.001 frequency.

The sequenced template was RNA, covering the TCR beta CDR3 region. Second-round multiplex PCR followed a first-round RT-PCR using HTBI primers. TCRdb re-analysed the multiplex PCR reads in MiXCR, keeping a single row per CDR3 protein. The sample lists about 740,000 distinct CDR3 sequences, roughly 41% occurring once. The CDR3 covers 14 residues. Trimming took off 2 bases at V and 2 bases at J, with 10 bases between the two ends. Germline V gene lookup returns CDR1 SGHAT and CDR2 FQDESV (reference sequence). A remark on this clonotype: What it recognizes is unknown.

Sequenced material: peripheral blood. The clonotype was recovered from an adult man with Graves' ophthalmopathy. This chain uses TRBV11-1 with TRBJ2-7; D uncertain. CDR3 in amino acids: CASSLKFQTYEQYF. Here the CDR3 DNA reads TGTGCCAGCAGCTTAAAATTTCAGACCTACGAGCAGTACTTC.